This TCR beta chain is drawn from a study of post-analysis software for immune sequencing data (dated by TCRdb to between 2015 and 2016). Some background on the complete study: The recorded disease courses included relapsing-remitting, secondary progressive and progressive-relapsing multiple sclerosis, and some patients had no subtype annotation. The patient repertoires were compared against some twelve previously published healthy control repertoires obtained from donors aged roughly 6 to 28 years. A subset of samples was prepared in parallel using single-end sample barcoding, then pooled and co-amplified after Illumina adapter ligation.

What the authors observed across the whole study: The control group was slightly older than the multiple sclerosis patient group. A handful of TRBV segments, including TRBV5-6, TRBV5-1 and TRBV20-1, were significantly more frequent in patients than controls. Compared with controls, multiple sclerosis patients had significantly lower normalized Chao1 diversity, a finding suggesting substantial peripheral T-cell clonal expansion. Direct clustering with F measure showed strong co-clustering of samples prepared in the same batch, prompting a batch-effect correction.

Receptors were amplified or captured by PCR. The sample was run on an Illumina HiSeq 2500. To reduce PCR and sequencing biases, unique molecular identifiers were built into the TCR beta cDNA libraries. Every 1 to 10 million input T cells yielded 500,000 or so cDNA molecules, meaning each molecule approximated one T cell. The patient libraries were prepared and sequenced using the same protocol as the earlier healthy control dataset. Samples belonging to the same batch were prepared together, multiplexed and sequenced on a shared HiSeq lane. As for the original processing: Raw barcoded reads were processed with MIGEC, and single-read molecular identifier groups were discarded before consensus assembly and CDR3 extraction. Clonotype tables were post-analysed with VDJtools, and diversity was normalized by down-sampling all datasets to the smallest sample size. In repertoire overlap clustering, CDR3 amino acid sequences, but not nucleotide sequences, were matched to correct batch-related cross-sample contamination. TCRdb handled the public reads itself, with Q25 trimming in fastp and clone calling in MiXCR, and kept productive beta chains. Entries are consolidated by CDR3 protein sequence, retaining the most common genes and DNA. The V and J calls and clone size are TCRdb's, not the authors'. A total of some 890,000 distinct CDR3 sequences appear in this sample, roughly 50% of them only once. The ten biggest clones cover roughly 4.4% of the sample.

CDR1 and CDR2 were assigned from the germline V gene as SGHDT and YYEEEE. The CDR3, from cysteine to phenylalanine, totals 17 residues. Only the CDR3 DNA stays, 51 bases, in frame from base 1. Compared with germline, V lacks 1 base and J lacks 8 bases; bases without a gene match: 15. Details on this clonotype: The antigen it binds to is not known. No much larger clone exists at a distance of one base, and base qualities are not known.

To demonstrate the VDJtools post-analysis software, the study profiled TCR beta repertoires from the peripheral blood of about 13 young patients with multiple sclerosis. The multiple sclerosis patients were children and adolescents ranging in age from roughly 6 to 16 years. Sequenced: blood. This clonotype was sampled from a girl between 5 and 17 years old with multiple sclerosis. The chain uses TRBV5-6 and TRBJ1-2; 9 nucleotides in the junction match TRBD1. The DNA sequence reads TGTGCCAGCAGCTTGATAAACAGGGGGCGCGCGGAGTCCGGCTACACCTTC. Translated, it gives CASSLINRGRAESGYTF.